This T cell receptor (beta chain) emerged from a study of cytomegalovirus exposure and HLA in healthy donors (dated by TCRdb to 2015 to 2018). Broadly, across the study: In an earlier analysis of several hundred of the donors, roughly 300 Gb of sequence data and 117 million unique TCR beta sequences from about 190 million T cells were reported. Roughly 300 gigabases of sequencing data and 80 million or so unique TCR sequences were included in an early release covering roughly 600 HLA-typed donors. Five DR-DQ haplotypes were treated as single units for association and clustering because of strong linkage in the cohort. HLA typing covered class I and class II loci at four-digit resolution. Donor age, sex, ethnicity and CMV serostatus were compiled together with the repertoire data. Among the roughly 400 genotyped donors, approximately 81% belonged to the genetic ancestry cluster associated with self-reported Caucasian donors. A separate validation cohort of 100 to 150 different subjects was used in addition to the 666-subject first cohort. The later analysis used no new phenotypic data to find candidate immune exposures, relying instead on TCR beta sequences and their occurrence across donors. Genome-wide SNP genotypes for about 60% of the 666 donors were used in a later genetic analysis, which treated that subset as a discovery cohort. The number of typed donors differed by locus: about 629-630 for A, B, C, DRB1 and DQB1; 500 to 550 for DQA1; fewer than 610 for DPA1; and some 450 for DPB1. Every repertoire in the discovery cohort had been generated on one and the same sequencing platform. The study aimed to test whether cataloging public T cell receptors could reveal signatures of past pathogen exposure. Among about 370 genotyped donors of the cohort, an average of roughly 230,000 unique TCR beta nucleotide sequences was sequenced per donor, of which about 18% were non-productive. High-throughput TCR immunosequencing, statistical association of individual TCRs with disease status, and machine learning were combined to predict cytomegalovirus infection status. To decide whether each TCR beta V gene segment behaved as functional or pseudogenic, an earlier analysis of some 570 of the donors relied on high-throughput TCR beta sequencing. The study used immunosequencing to profile the T cell repertoires of 670 or so subjects and linked those repertoires to cytomegalovirus serostatus. In a later analysis, previously published TCR beta repertoires from 666 donors were re-analyzed and high-resolution HLA genotyping was added so that TCR occurrence patterns could be studied. The paper's findings and limits, for the study overall: Cytomegalovirus status was reported to be diagnosed by the classifier with high specificity and sensitivity in both the original and validation cohorts. A later analysis found that HLA-associated TCR beta chains were more clonally expanded and had lower generation probabilities than equally common non-associated chains. The presence/absence analyses assumed that sequencing depth was roughly uniform across donors, and that assumption may not be true. In an earlier analysis of around 600 of the donors, most TCR beta V segments appeared in productive rearrangements about 87% or about 30% of the time, broadly matching IMGT annotations. Most TCR sequences were observed very rarely across donors, whereas some public TCRs were present in many individuals. An association between a missense DCLRE1C variant and V-gene and J-gene trimming of TCR beta chains was found in a later genetic analysis and replicated in an independent cohort. Assigning TCR associations to individual alleles was difficult when HLA alleles, especially DR and DQ, strongly co-occurred. In a later analysis, the rate of TCR association differed among HLA loci, with DRB1 alleles having the most associated TCRs and HLA-C alleles having the fewest. In a later analysis, most CMV-associated TCR beta chains were found to appear HLA-restricted, with HLA associations seemingly driven largely by CMV exposure. In a later analysis, 16,951 TCR beta sequences were associated with specific HLA alleles at a false discovery rate of 0.05. For the cohort, immune exposure information was limited to CMV serostatus. The earlier analysis of nearly 600 of the donors excluded over 15 rarely observed V segments, including chromosome 9 orphons, because counts were too low. Because some donors lacked HLA typing at each locus, the association tests relied only on the typed subset. This cohort had only TCR beta chains sequenced, and the lack of alpha or paired-chain data limited which features could be detected. A cluster of highly shared sequence variants was judged likely to be a technical artifact of the sequencing pipeline. A later genetic analysis reported fewer N-insertions in productive TCRs among donors in an Asian-associated ancestry cluster than the approximately 670-donor mean. The authors suggested that the approach could potentially be generalized to other disease states and immunological phenotypes. In vitro tests confirmed that a few of the cytomegalovirus-associated TCR beta chains recognize cytomegalovirus antigens. In a later analysis, several top co-occurrence clusters were reported to appear linked to parvovirus B19, influenza, CMV and Epstein-Barr virus. Correlated functional status among segregating V segments might be attributable to linkage disequilibrium, but an unknown experimental factor could not be ruled out. A further reported finding was that TCR beta sequences accurately predicted the HLA-A and HLA-B alleles for most subjects in the first cohort. The study listed around 160 TCR beta chains as associated with cytomegalovirus.

In total, over 600 healthy bone marrow donors made up the cohort. At the time of sampling, every cohort member was nominally healthy, though immune exposures that went unrecorded were likely present. The donor tested CMV seropositive and was one of the 289 seropositive cohort members. Every donor gave a peripheral blood sample, and the peripheral blood mononuclear cells from that sample were used for TCR beta sequencing. Genomic DNA extraction from the blood cell samples was performed with the Qiagen DNeasy Blood Extraction Kit. For this clone: No antigen is known for it. At one of its ends the junction is not consistent with the germline gene, which may arise from a read error.

Library generation was performed with the immunoSEQ multiplex PCR assay. For the multiplex PCR, a mixture combining 60 forward primers for TCR Vbeta segments and 13 reverse primers for TCR Jbeta segments was used. The CDR3 region of rearranged TCR beta genes was amplified from genomic DNA by a multiplex PCR assay. Amplified TCR beta libraries were sequenced as 87-base-pair reads on the Illumina HiSeq System. Per the source publication's procedure: A later analysis counted 75 million to 100 million unique TCR beta chains across the 550 to 800 repertoires, and some 11 million of these chains were shared by at least two donors. To remove PCR and sequencing errors, raw reads were error-corrected and collapsed into unique sequences using a nearest-neighbor algorithm that merged closely related sequences. To assign V, D and J gene segments, CDR3 sequences were aligned to IMGT reference sequences. Each retained sequence needed at least a six-nucleotide match to both a V gene segment and a J gene segment. A rearrangement counted as productive if the CDR3 had no stop codons and remained in frame with V and J, and every other rearrangement counted as non-productive. Following IMGT convention, CDR3 was defined as the stretch from the second conserved V-encoded cysteine up to the conserved J-encoded phenylalanine. Sequences without an unambiguous match to a single V gene segment were excluded from the earlier analysis of about 600 of the donors. An earlier analysis of just under 600 of the donors called V segments functional above 56.7% productive rearrangements and segregating when the between-donor standard deviation exceeded 5%. To diagnose cytomegalovirus status from the catalog of TCR beta chain sequences, a statistical classification framework was built. In a later analysis, V and J genes were assigned by comparing TCR nucleotide sequences against IMGT/GENE-DB human TR gene sequences. Using the TCRdist pipeline, a later analysis assigned CDR3 sequences along with most-parsimonious VDJ recombination scenarios. In a later analysis, every TCR beta chain was defined by the combination of its CDR3 amino acid sequence and its V-gene family, and reads without a unique V-gene family were dropped. In a later analysis, approximately 640 highly shared, low-generation-probability nucleotide sequences were removed to address suspected cross-contamination and a sequencing artifact. In a later analysis, a clonal expansion index for each public chain was calculated from normalized within-repertoire ranks of inferred template counts. Generation probabilities in a later analysis came from a VDJ recombination model fitted to out-of-frame rearrangements, and those results were checked against IGoR. In a later analysis, hypergeometric tests were used to score TCR-TCR, TCR-HLA and TCR-CMV co-occurrence, with a repertoire-size bias correction applied to TCR pairs. False discovery rates were estimated in a later analysis by permuting HLA or CMV assignments 20 times. In a later analysis, co-occurring TCRs were grouped using DBSCAN, with TCRdist sequence similarity added in when clustering inside HLA-allele-positive subsets. Repertoires with fewer than 30,000 or more than 120,000 public chains, plus five repertoires with anomalous nucleotide sharing, were excluded from co-occurrence clustering. This is the immuneACCESS table as TCRdb keeps it, with only in-frame sequences that have V and J called. A part of the clones is gone; compared with another copy, unresolved V genes explain less than half, and the rest is unexplained. D and trimming come from the DNA, and the V and J calls and clone size come from that table. Here the sample has about 190,000 clones; roughly 80% occur a single time. The ten largest account for approximately 6.3% of the sample.

This clonotype originated in a man aged 40-55 years in good health and CMV-seropositive. The sample was PBMCs.

The encoded CDR3 is CASSFAGGGETQYF. At the DNA level, the sequence is TGTGCTAGCAGCTTTGCAGGGGGCGGGGAGACCCAGTACTTC. The chain is encoded by TRBV7-7 joined to TRBJ2-5; TRBD1 agrees with 8 junctional bases. The CDR3, cysteine through phenylalanine, is 14 amino acids long. CDR3 DNA only is kept here, 42 bases in frame from base 1. CDR1 SSHAT and CDR2 FNYEAQ are derived from the germline V gene (reference sequence).